This passage covers 20 T cell receptor beta chains from one sample sequenced in a study of blood T cell repertoires in COVID-19. The protocol was immunoSEQ multiplex PCR, while the TCRdb copy is restricted to in-frame clones and leaves out a portion. In the table there are roughly 250,000 clones, 86% of which are singletons. Sequencing was carried out using peripheral blood. The receptors come from a woman aged 25-40 years with COVID-19, enrolled during active disease.

This sequence joins TRBV6-6 and TRBJ2-7, with TRBD2 matching over 7 bases. Looked up from germline, CDR1 is MNHNY and CDR2 is SVGAGI (reference sequence). The V segment lost 5 bases and the J segment 4 bases; nucleotides outside the gene matches: 14. The CDR3 contains 16 residues. The CDR3 is CASSPLSPWGGYEQYF. CDR3 nucleotides: TGTGCCAGCAGTCCCCTATCCCCGTGGGGGGGTTACGAGCAGTACTTC.

The CDR3: CASNQRGGRSPLHF. The CDR3 coding sequence is TGTGCCAGTAACCAACGGGGGGGCCGGTCACCCCTCCACTTT. V and J are TRBV19 and TRBJ1-6, with D possibly TRBD1 on 6 matching bases. Per the germline V gene, CDR1 is LNHDA and CDR2 is SQIVND (reference sequence). The CDR3 runs to 14 residues. Deletions cut 7 bases from V and 10 bases from J, with 17 bases between.

The rearrangement uses TRBV2 and TRBJ2-2, with D possibly being TRBD2 (5 bases). CDR3 size: 14 residues. The V gene lost 6 bases and the J gene lost 4 bases, with 12 bases spanning the gap. Germline V gene sequence: CDR1 SNHLY, CDR2 FYNNEI. The CDR3 DNA sequence: TGTGCCAGCAGCCTACTAGTCTTCACCGGGGAGCTGTTTTTT. This encodes CASSLLVFTGELFF.

This clone was recorded once. This sequence joins TRBV29-1 and TRBJ1-1; 8 positions agree with TRBD1. This CDR3 is 13 amino acids long. V lost 7 bases, J lost 2 bases, and 6 bases stayed unmatched. Looked up from germline, CDR1 is SQVTM and CDR2 is ANQGSEA. As DNA, the CDR3 is TGCAGCGAAAGGGGACAGGTTAACACTGAAGCTTTCTTT. This sequence encodes CSERGQVNTEAFF. The full variable domain, its missing parts supplied by reference TRBV29-1 and TRBJ1-1, is SAVISQKPSRDICQRGTSLTIQCQVDSQVTMMFWYRQQPGQSLTLIATANQGSEATYESGFVIDKFPISRPNLTFSTLTVSNMSPEDSSIYLCSERGQVNTEAFFGQGTRLTVV.

This clone has only a few counts. This chain connects TRBV4-2 to TRBJ2-1; 10 bases align to TRBD2. The trim removed 0 bases at V and 2 bases at J, leaving 1 base unmatched. The CDR3 length is 16 residues. Germline V lookup: CDR1 LGHNA, CDR2 YNFKEQ. In DNA, the CDR3 is TGTGCCAGCAGCCAAGAACTAGCGGGACCCTACAATGAGCAGTTCTTC. This codes for CASSQELAGPYNEQFF.

J is TRBJ2-7 and V is TRBV7-9; 12 bases are shared with TRBD1. CDR3 length: 14 amino acids. Germline trimming cut 6 bases from V and 2 bases from J; bases unmatched to any gene: 2. Germline loops: CDR1 SEHNR, CDR2 FQNEAQ (reference sequence). The CDR3 DNA sequence: TGTGCCAGCAGGGGACAGGGGGCGGCCTACGAGCAGTACTTC. Protein: CASRGQGAAYEQYF.

The chain has TRBV5-1 and TRBJ1-5; D is ambiguous. This CDR3 spans 20 amino acids. V shed 0 bases and J shed 0 bases, with 22 bases lying between them. Germline values: CDR1 SGHRS, CDR2 YFSETQ. The CDR3, as DNA: TGCGCCAGCAGCTTGGCCAATTTGCAGTGGAGAGGATATAGCAATCAGCCCCAGCATTTT. It encodes CASSLANLQWRGYSNQPQHF.

V and J are TRBV29-1 and TRBJ2-5; possibly TRBD1 for D (5 bases). The CDR3 runs 13 residues. Trimming removed 8 bases at V and 0 bases at J, with 13 bases between. Germline V gene lookup returns CDR1 SQVTM and CDR2 ANQGSEA. CDR3 in amino acids: CSISGADQETQYF. CDR3 nucleotide sequence: TGCAGCATCTCTGGGGCGGACCAAGAGACCCAGTACTTC.

V usage is TRBV4-1 and J usage is TRBJ1-5; D is unclear. The CDR3 is 15 amino acids. Trimming took 8 bases from V and 0 from J, leaving 14 bases between them. CDR1 and CDR2 (germline): MGHRA, YSYEKL. CDR3 coding DNA: TGCGCCAGCGAGCCGAGCATGTATAGCAATCAGCCCCAGCATTTT. Its translation is CASEPSMYSNQPQHF.

The chain carries TRBV5-4 and TRBJ2-7; D gene unclear. Germline lookup yields CDR1 SGHNT and CDR2 YYREEE (reference sequence). V was clipped by 4 bases and J by 5 bases, with 16 bases between them. CDR3 length: 14 amino acids. CDR3 loop: CASSTRSLSHEQYF. The CDR3 nucleotides are TGTGCCAGCAGCACGCGGTCCCTGTCACACGAGCAGTACTTC.

This clone showed up just a few times. V and J are TRBV6-4 and TRBJ1-2; unclear D gene. Trimming removed 6 bases at V and 0 bases at J, with 11 bases between. Germline V gene sequence: CDR1 MRHNA, CDR2 SNTAGT. This CDR3 comprises 14 residues. CDR3 DNA sequence: TGTGCCAGCAGCGAAAGATTAGCTAACTATGGCTACACCTTC. Encoded protein: CASSERLANYGYTF.

The rearrangement links TRBV25-1 to TRBJ1-2; D remains unclear. V lost 3 bases, J lost 1 base, and 12 bases lay in between. Per the germline V gene, CDR1 is MGHDK and CDR2 is SYGVNS. The CDR3 is 15 residues long. CDR3 bases: TGTGCCAGCAGTGATCCAGCCGAGGGTAACTATGGCTACACCTTC. It is translated as CASSDPAEGNYGYTF.

This rearrangement joins TRBV7-9 to TRBJ2-6; D is unclear. Germline V lookup: CDR1 SEHNR, CDR2 FQNEAQ (reference sequence). Trimming pared 6 bases from V and 3 bases from J, leaving 3 bases between. This CDR3 is built from 12 residues. In nucleotides, the CDR3 is TGTGCCAGCAGTCTTGGGGCCAACGTCCTGACTTTC. Residues: CASSLGANVLTF.

This clone has at least ten counts. J is TRBJ2-1 and V is TRBV5-4, with D possibly being TRBD1 (6 bases). Germline CDR1 is SGHNT and CDR2 is YYREEE (reference sequence). Trimming left V 6 bases short and J 5 bases short, with 15 bases between. The CDR3 is made up of 14 amino acids. CDR3 coding DNA: TGTGCCAGCACAAATTTACAGGGCGACAATGAGCAGTTCTTC. Translated: CASTNLQGDNEQFF.

The chain employs TRBV5-1 and TRBJ1-1; D unclear. In germline, CDR1 is SGHRS, CDR2 YFSETQ. The length of the CDR3 is 16 residues. The V and J ends lost 1 base and 6 bases respectively, with 19 bases between them. The CDR3 nucleotides are TGCGCCAGCAGCTTGCAGCTCAAGGCGGGCGTCGCTGAAGCTTTCTTT. Amino acids: CASSLQLKAGVAEAFF.

This clone appeared a single time. This chain connects TRBV19 to TRBJ2-3; 9 bases map to TRBD1. This CDR3 contains 15 residues. V trimming: 3 bases; J trimming: 5 bases; junction bases outside the gene matches: 6. In germline, CDR1 is LNHDA, CDR2 SQIVND (reference sequence). The DNA of the CDR3 is TGTGCCAGTAGTATCATACAGGGGGCGAAAGATACGCAGTATTTT. Encoded protein: CASSIIQGAKDTQYF. Drawing the rest from reference TRBV19 and TRBJ2-3, the complete variable domain is DGGITQSPKYLFRKEGQNVTLSCEQNLNHDAMYWYRQDPGQGLRLIYYSQIVNDFQKGDIAEGYSVSREKKESFPLTVTSAQKNPTAFYLCASSIIQGAKDTQYFGPGTRLTVL.

The V call is TRBV4-1, the J call TRBJ2-3, with D perhaps TRBD2 (7 bases). The germline V gene encodes CDR1 MGHRA and CDR2 YSYEKL. Between the trimmed V and J ends, which lost 6 bases and 4 bases, there was a span of 11 bases. The length of the CDR3 is 13 residues. The CDR3 region is CASRGGGADTQYF. The CDR3 DNA reads TGCGCCAGCAGAGGGGGGGGCGCAGATACGCAGTATTTT.

J is TRBJ2-7 and V is TRBV27; D is unclear. Germline V gives CDR1 MNHEY, CDR2 SMNVEV (reference sequence). V was cut by 5 bases and J by 0 bases, with 8 bases left in between. CDR3 size: 13 residues. CDR3 protein: CASSLQNSYEQYF. The CDR3 nucleotides read TGTGCCAGCAGTCTACAGAACTCCTACGAGCAGTACTTC.

V usage is TRBV12-3 or TRBV12-4 and J usage is TRBJ1-2; D is unresolved. The CDR3 is 12 amino acids. V lost 10 bases and J 5 bases, leaving 14 bases between the germline ends. The CDR3 bases are TGTGCCACCATCTATCTGATTTATGGCTACACCTTC. The encoded protein is CATIYLIYGYTF.

This CDR3 is CASSFSGAGGTQYF. For the CDR3, the DNA is TGTGCCAGCAGTTTTTCAGGGGCGGGAGGGACCCAGTACTTC. The chain couples TRBV27 to TRBJ2-5, with 8 bases aligning to TRBD2. Germline-derived CDR1 and CDR2 are MNHEY and SMNVEV (reference sequence). This CDR3 is 14 amino acids long. V trimming: 3 bases; J trimming: 7 bases; junction bases outside the gene matches: 7.